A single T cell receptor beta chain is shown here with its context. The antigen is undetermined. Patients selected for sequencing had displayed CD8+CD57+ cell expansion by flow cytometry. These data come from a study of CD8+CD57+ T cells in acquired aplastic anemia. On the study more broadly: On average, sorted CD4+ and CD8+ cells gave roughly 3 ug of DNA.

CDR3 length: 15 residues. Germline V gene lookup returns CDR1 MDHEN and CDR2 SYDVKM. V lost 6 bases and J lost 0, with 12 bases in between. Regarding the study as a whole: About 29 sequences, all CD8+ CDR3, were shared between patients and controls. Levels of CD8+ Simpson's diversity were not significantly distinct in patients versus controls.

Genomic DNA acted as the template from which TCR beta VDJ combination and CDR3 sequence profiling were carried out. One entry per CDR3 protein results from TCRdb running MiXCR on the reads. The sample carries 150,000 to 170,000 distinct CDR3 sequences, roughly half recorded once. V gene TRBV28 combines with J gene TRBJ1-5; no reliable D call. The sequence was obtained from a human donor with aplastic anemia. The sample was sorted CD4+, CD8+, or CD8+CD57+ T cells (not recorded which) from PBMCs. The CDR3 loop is CASRSHGDSNQPQHF. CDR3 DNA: TGTGCCAGCAGGTCCCACGGCGATAGCAATCAGCCCCAGCATTTT.